This T cell receptor beta chain was sequenced in a study of cytomegalovirus exposure and HLA in healthy donors. There are 17 residues in the CDR3. V shed 2 bases and J shed 0 bases, with 14 bases lying between them. The germline gives CDR1 SGHRS, CDR2 YFSETQ. Sequencing was performed with immunoSEQ multiplex PCR; in TCRdb, only in-frame clones are kept and a portion is missing. The sample has around 200,000 clones; about 81% are singletons. The chain has TRBV5-1 and TRBJ2-2, with D perhaps TRBD2 (6 bases). This TCR was sampled from a woman aged 25 to 39 in good health and CMV-seronegative. The sequenced material came from PBMCs. This chain's CDR3 is CASSFNVAGSNTGELFF. As DNA, the CDR3 is TGCGCCAGCAGCTTTAATGTTGCGGGATCGAACACCGGGGAGCTGTTTTTT.